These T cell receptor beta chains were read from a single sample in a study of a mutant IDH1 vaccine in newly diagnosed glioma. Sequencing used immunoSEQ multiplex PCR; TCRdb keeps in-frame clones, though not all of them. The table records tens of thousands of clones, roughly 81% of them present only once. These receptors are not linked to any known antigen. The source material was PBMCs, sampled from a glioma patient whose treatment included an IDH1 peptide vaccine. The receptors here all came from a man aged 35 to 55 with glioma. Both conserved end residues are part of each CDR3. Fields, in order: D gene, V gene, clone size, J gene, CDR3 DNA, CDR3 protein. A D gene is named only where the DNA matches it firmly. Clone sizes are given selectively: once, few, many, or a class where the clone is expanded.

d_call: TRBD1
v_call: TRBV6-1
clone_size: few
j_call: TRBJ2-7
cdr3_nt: TGTGCCAGCAGTACGGACAGGGGCAAGTACGAGCAGTACTTC
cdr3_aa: CASSTDRGKYEQYF

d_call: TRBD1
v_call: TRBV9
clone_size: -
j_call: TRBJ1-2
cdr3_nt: TGTGCCAGCAGCGTGACAGGGGCGGGCTACACCTTC
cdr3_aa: CASSVTGAGYTF

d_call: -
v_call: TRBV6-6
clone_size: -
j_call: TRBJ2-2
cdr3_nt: TGTGCCAGCAGGGAGGACGGAAACACCGGGGAGCTGTTTTTT
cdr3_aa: CASREDGNTGELFF

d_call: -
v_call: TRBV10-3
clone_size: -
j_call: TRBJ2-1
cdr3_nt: TGTGCCATCAGCGGGATACCGAGCTCCTACAATGAGCAGTTCTTC
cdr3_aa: CAISGIPSSYNEQFF

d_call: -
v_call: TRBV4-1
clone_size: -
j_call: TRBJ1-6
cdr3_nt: TGCGCCAGCAGCCAAGATTTGGGGGGCTCTAATTCACCCCTCCACTTT
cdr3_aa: CASSQDLGGSNSPLHF

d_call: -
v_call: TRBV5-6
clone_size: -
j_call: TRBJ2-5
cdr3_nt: TGTGCCAGCACCCTGGAGGGGGGCATAAAGACCCAGTACTTC
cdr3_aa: CASTLEGGIKTQYF

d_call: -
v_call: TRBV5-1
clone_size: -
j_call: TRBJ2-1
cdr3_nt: TGCGCCAGCAGCTTGGCGGACGTCTCCCCAGCGTTCTTC
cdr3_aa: CASSLADVSPAFF

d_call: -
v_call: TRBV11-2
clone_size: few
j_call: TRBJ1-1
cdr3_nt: TGTGCCAGCAGCTCCCCCGCTGAAGCTTTCTTT
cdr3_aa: CASSSPAEAFF

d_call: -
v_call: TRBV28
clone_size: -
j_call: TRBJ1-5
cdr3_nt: TGTGCCAGCAGTTCTCCGGGGGGTTTAGGCAATCAGCCCCAGCATTTT
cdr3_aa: CASSSPGGLGNQPQHF

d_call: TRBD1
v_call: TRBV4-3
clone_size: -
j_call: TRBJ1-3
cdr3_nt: TGCGCCAGCAGCCAGGGGACAGGGAGCTCTGGAAACACCATATATTTT
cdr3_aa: CASSQGTGSSGNTIYF

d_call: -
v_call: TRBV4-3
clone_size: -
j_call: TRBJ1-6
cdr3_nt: TGCGCCAGCAGCCACACAGGGAATTCACCCCTCCACTTT
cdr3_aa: CASSHTGNSPLHF

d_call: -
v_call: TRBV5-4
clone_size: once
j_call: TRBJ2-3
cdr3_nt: TGTGCCAGCAGCTTGGCACTAGGAGAGACAGATACGCAGTATTTT
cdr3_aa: CASSLALGETDTQYF

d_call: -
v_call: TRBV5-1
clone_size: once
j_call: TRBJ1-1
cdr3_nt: TGCGCCAGCAGCTTGGCGACAGGTTTGAACACTGAAGCTTTCTTT
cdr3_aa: CASSLATGLNTEAFF

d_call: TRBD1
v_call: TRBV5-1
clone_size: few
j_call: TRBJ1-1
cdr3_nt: TGCGCCAGCAGCTTGGTGGGGCGACAGGGGGGAGACACTGAAGCTTTCTTT
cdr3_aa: CASSLVGRQGGDTEAFF

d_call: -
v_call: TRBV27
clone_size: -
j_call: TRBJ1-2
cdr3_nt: TGTGCCAGCGGCCCTCAGATCTACTATGGCTACACCTTC
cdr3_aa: CASGPQIYYGYTF

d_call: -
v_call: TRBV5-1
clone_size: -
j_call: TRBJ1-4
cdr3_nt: TGCGCCAGCCGGATTGGGGCTAATGAAAAACTGTTTTTT
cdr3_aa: CASRIGANEKLFF

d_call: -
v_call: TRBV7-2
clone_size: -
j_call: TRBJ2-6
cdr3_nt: TGTGCCAGCAGCTTAGGTTCCTCTGGGGCCAACGTCCTGACTTTC
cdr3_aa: CASSLGSSGANVLTF

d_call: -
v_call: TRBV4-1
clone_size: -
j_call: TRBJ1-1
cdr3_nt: TGCGCCAGCAGCCAAGAATCACAGGCGAGGGGAGCTTTCTTT
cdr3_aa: CASSQESQARGAFF

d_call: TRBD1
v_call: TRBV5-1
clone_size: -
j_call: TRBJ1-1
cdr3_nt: TGCGCCAGCAGCTTTGGACAGGGGGCCGATGAAGCTTTCTTT
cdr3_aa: CASSFGQGADEAFF

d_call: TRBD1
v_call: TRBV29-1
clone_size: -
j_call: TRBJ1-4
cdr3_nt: TGCAGCGTTTCCCCGGGACAGGGGGTAACTAATGAAAAACTGTTTTTT
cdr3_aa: CSVSPGQGVTNEKLFF

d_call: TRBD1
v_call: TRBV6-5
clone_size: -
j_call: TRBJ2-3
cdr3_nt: TGTGCCAGCAGTTTAACCGGACAGGGGACAGATACGCAGTATTTT
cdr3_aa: CASSLTGQGTDTQYF

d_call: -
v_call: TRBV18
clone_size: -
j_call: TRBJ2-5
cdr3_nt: TGTGCCAGCTCACCACCTCAGAAACAAGAGACCCAGTACTTC
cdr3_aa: CASSPPQKQETQYF

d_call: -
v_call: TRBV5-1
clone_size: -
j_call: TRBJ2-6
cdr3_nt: TGCGCCAGCAGCTCTAAGCAGGGCTCTGGGGCCAACGTCCTGACTTTC
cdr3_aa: CASSSKQGSGANVLTF

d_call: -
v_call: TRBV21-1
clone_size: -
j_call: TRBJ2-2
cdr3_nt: TGTGCCAGCAGCAACGCGTTTTCCACCGGGGAGCTGTTTTTT
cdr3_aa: CASSNAFSTGELFF

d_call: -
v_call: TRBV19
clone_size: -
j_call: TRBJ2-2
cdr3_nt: TGTGCCAGTAGATTAGACTGGCCGAAGAACACCGGGGAGCTGTTTTTT
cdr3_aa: CASRLDWPKNTGELFF

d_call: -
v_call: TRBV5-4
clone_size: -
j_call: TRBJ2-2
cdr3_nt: TGTGCCAGCAGCTTGGGTGGCGGGGAGATCACCGGGGAGCTGTTTTTT
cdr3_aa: CASSLGGGEITGELFF

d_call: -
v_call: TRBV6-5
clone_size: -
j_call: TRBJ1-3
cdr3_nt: TGTGCCAGCAGTCAGGGGTCTAATGGCGACACCATATATTTT
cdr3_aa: CASSQGSNGDTIYF

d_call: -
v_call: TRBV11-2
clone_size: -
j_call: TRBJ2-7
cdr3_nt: TGTGCCAGCAGCCGCACCAGTAATTACTACGAGCAGTACTTC
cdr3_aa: CASSRTSNYYEQYF

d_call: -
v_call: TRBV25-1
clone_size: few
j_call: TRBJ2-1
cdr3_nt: TGTGCCAGCAGTCCTAAGGACGGCCACAATGAGCAGTTCTTC
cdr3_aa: CASSPKDGHNEQFF

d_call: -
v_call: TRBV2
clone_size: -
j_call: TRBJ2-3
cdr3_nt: TGTGCCAGCATTTTCCGGGACTCCCTTGGATCAGATACGCAGTATTTT
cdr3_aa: CASIFRDSLGSDTQYF

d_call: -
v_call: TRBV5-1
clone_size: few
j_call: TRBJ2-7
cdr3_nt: TGCGCCAGCCAAGGCCTAGACAGCCTAGAATACGAGCAGTACTTC
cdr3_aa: CASQGLDSLEYEQYF

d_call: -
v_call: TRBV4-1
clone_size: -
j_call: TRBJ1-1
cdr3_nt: TGCGCCAGCAGCCAAGTTTCGGGCGGCAGGACTGAAGCTTTCTTT
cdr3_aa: CASSQVSGGRTEAFF

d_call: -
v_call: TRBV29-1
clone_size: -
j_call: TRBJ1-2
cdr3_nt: TGCAGCGCCGGGGGGCTCGGTCGGTATGGCTACACCTTC
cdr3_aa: CSAGGLGRYGYTF

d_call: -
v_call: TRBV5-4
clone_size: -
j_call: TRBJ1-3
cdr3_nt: TGTGCCAGCAGCTTGAACGGCCGCTCTGGAAACACCATATATTTT
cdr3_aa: CASSLNGRSGNTIYF

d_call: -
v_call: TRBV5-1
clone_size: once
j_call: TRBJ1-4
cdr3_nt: TGCGCCAGCAGCTTGGCCGGAGGGCGGGCTAATGAAAAACTGTTTTTT
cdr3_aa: CASSLAGGRANEKLFF

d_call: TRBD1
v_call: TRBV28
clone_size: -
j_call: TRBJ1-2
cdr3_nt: TGTGCCAGCAGTCTGACAGGGGAATCGGAGATCTATGGCTACACCTTC
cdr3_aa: CASSLTGESEIYGYTF

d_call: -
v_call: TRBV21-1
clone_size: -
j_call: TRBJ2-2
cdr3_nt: TGTGCCAGCAGCAACCGGTCGACGGCGGGAACCGCCGGGGAGCTGTTTTTT
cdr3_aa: CASSNRSTAGTAGELFF

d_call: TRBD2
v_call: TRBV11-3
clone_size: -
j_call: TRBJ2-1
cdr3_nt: TGTGCCAGCAGCTTAGGGGGCGGGGGACCCCAGTCCTACAATGAGCAGTTCTTC
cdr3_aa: CASSLGGGGPQSYNEQFF

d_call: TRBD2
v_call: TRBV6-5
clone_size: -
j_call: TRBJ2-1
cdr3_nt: TGTGCCAGCAGTGGGGGACTAGCGGGTCACAATGAGCAGTTCTTC
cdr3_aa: CASSGGLAGHNEQFF

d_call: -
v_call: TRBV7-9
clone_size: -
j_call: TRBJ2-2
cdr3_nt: TGTGCCAGCAGCGTGCCTGGAGAGACCGGGGAGCTGTTTTTT
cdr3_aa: CASSVPGETGELFF

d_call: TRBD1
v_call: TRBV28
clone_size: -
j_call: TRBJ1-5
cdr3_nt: TGTGCCAGCAGAGGACAGGGGGCGGGTCAGCCCCAGCATTTT
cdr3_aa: CASRGQGAGQPQHF

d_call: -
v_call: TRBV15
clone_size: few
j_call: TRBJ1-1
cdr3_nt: TGTGCCACCAGCAGAGATCAGGTGAACACTGAAGCTTTCTTT
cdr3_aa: CATSRDQVNTEAFF

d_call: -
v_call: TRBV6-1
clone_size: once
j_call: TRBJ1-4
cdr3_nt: TGTGCCAGCCGAGGGGTGGGGGAGGTACAGGAAAAACTGTTTTTT
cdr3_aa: CASRGVGEVQEKLFF

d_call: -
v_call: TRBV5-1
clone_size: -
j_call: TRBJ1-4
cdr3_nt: TGCGCCAGCAGCCCCACCGGGACACGAAATGAAAAACTGTTTTTT
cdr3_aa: CASSPTGTRNEKLFF

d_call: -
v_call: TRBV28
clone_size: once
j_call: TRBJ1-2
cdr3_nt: TGTGCCAGCAGTTTAAGTATGGGGAATGGCTACACCTTC
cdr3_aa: CASSLSMGNGYTF

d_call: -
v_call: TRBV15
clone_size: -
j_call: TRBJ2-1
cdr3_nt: TGTGCCACCAGCACCCGAGAGGAGGGGATTTACTACAATGAGCAGTTCTTC
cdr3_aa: CATSTREEGIYYNEQFF

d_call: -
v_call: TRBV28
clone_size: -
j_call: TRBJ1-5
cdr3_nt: TGTGCCAGCAGCTCAGCCGGGACCCCGAATCAGCCCCAGCATTTT
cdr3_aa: CASSSAGTPNQPQHF